This T cell receptor (beta chain) was sequenced during a study of CD8+ T cells in alopecia areata. Extracted RNA was reverse transcribed, and the resulting cDNA served as sequencing template. The repertoire was sequenced with immunoSEQ multiplex PCR; TCRdb's copy has only in-frame clones and lacks some. This sample has some 110,000 clones, with around 61% found just once. The authors sorted CD4+ and CD8+ T cells from PBMCs. In regard to this clone: Its antigen is undetermined.

Whole-study findings and limits: Affected scalp, especially in alopecia totalis/universalis, had a higher clonality than normal scalp did.

The sequencing sample was made of CD4+ T cells sorted from blood. The source is a human donor in good health.

CDR3 in amino acids: CASSLAEGAETQYF. The CDR3 region has the DNA TGCGCCAGCAGCTTGGCCGAGGGGGCCGAGACCCAGTACTTC. The chain employs TRBV5-1 and TRBJ2-5, with 7 bases matching TRBD1. The junction had 4 bases not matched to a gene; V was cut back by 0 bases and J by 5 bases. From germline, CDR1 is SGHRS and CDR2 YFSETQ. The CDR3 has 14 residues.